This entry concerns a single T cell receptor beta chain. Its antigen remains unknown. V shed 4 bases and J 5 bases; nucleotides not matched to a gene: 5. CDR1 is LGHNA and CDR2 is YNFKEQ in the germline V gene. This CDR3 has 15 amino acids. This sample is part of a study of blood T cells in healthy people across ages. Alongside a J-beta primer mix, a sample-barcoded 5' primer served in a second PCR lasting about 6 to 11 cycles. Sequencing yielded, for each sample, at least 3 million paired-end reads carrying CDR3. TCRdb independently ran MiXCR on the 5' RACE reads; one entry per CDR3 protein. The table has about 1.8 million distinct CDR3 sequences, about 49% seen once. Whole-study results and caveats: Among T cells, TCR beta diversity per million cells dropped roughly linearly as age rose.

This clonotype originated in a woman aged 40 to 55 in good health. The sequenced material came from blood. The chain employs TRBV4-2 and TRBJ1-5; the match to TRBD1 covers 10 bases. This CDR3 is CASSPRGTGDQPQHF. The CDR3 DNA reads TGTGCCAGCAGCCCAAGGGGGACAGGGGATCAGCCCCAGCATTTT.